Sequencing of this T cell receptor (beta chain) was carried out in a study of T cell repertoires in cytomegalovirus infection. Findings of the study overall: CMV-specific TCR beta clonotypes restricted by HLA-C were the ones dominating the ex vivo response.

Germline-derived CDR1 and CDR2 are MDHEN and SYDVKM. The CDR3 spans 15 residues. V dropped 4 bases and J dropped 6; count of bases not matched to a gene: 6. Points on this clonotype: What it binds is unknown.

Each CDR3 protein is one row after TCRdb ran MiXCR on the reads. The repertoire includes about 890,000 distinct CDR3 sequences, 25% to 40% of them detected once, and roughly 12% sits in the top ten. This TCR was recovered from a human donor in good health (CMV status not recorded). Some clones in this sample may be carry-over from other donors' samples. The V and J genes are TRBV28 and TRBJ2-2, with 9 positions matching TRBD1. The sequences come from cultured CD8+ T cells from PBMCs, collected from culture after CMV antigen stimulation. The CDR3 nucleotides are TGTGCCAGCAGTTCCGGACAGGGGACTCCCGGGGAGCTGTTTTTT. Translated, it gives CASSSGQGTPGELFF.